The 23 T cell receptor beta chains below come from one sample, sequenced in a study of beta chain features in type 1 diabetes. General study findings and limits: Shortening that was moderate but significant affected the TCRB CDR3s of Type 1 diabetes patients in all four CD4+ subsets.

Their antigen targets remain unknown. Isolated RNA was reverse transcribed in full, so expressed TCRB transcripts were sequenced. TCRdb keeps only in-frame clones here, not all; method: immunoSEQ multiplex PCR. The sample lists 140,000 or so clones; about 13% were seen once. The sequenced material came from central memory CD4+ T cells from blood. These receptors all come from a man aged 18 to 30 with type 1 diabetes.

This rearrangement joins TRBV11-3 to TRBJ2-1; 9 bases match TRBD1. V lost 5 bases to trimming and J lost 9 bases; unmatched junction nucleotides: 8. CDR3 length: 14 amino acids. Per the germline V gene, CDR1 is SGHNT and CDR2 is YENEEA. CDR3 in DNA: TGTGCCAGCAGCCCTAGACAGGGGGATGGTGAGCAGTTCTTC. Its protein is CASSPRQGDGEQFF. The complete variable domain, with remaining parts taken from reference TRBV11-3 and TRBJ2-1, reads EAGVVQSPRYKIIEKKQPVAFWCNPISGHNTLYWYLQNLGQGPELLIRYENEEAVDDSQLPKDRFSAERLKGVDSTLKIQPAELGDSAVYLCASSPRQGDGEQFFGPGTRLTVL.

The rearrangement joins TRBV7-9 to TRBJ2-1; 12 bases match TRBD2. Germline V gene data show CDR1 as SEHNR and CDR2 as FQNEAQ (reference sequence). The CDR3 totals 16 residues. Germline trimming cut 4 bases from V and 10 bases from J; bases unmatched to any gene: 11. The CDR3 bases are TGTGCCAGCAGCTATGAGACTAGCGGGGGTAGAGAAGAGCAGTTCTTC. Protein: CASSYETSGGREEQFF.

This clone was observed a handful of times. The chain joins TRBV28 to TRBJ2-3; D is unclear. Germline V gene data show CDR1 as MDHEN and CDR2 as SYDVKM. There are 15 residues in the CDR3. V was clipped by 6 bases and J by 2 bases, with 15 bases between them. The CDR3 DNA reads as TGTGCCAGCAGGTCCCCAGAATTAAACACAGATACGCAGTATTTT. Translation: CASRSPELNTDTQYF.

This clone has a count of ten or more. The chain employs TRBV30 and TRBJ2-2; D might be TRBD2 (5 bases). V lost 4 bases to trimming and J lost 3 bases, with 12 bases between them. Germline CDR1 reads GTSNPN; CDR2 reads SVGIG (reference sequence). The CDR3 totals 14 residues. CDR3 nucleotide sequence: TGTGCCTGGATCCGACCCGGGGACACCGGGGAGCTGTTTTTT. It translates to CAWIRPGDTGELFF.

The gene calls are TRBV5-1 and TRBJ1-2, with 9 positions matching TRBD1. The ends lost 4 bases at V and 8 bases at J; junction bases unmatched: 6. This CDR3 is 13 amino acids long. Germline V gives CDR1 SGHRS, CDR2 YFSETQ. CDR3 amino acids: CASSATGGKGYTF. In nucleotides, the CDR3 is TGCGCCAGCAGCGCAACAGGGGGCAAGGGCTACACCTTC. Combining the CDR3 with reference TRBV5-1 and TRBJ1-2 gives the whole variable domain KAGVTQTPRYLIKTRGQQVTLSCSPISGHRSVSWYQQTPGQGLQFLFEYFSETQRNKGNFPGRFSGRQFSNSRSEMNVSTLELGDSALYLCASSATGGKGYTFGSGTRLTVV.

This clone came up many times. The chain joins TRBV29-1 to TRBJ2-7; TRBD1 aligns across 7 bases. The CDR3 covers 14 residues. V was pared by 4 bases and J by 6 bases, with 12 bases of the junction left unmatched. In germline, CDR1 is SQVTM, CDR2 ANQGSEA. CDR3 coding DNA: TGCAGCGTTGCCGGAGTGACAGGGCCGGCCGAGCAGTACTTC. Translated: CSVAGVTGPAEQYF.

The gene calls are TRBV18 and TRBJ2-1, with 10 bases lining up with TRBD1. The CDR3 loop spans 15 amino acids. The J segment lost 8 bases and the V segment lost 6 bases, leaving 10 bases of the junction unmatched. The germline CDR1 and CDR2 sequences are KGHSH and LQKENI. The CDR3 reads CASSLNPGTGDEQFF. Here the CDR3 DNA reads TGTGCCAGCTCCCTTAATCCCGGGACAGGGGATGAGCAGTTCTTC.

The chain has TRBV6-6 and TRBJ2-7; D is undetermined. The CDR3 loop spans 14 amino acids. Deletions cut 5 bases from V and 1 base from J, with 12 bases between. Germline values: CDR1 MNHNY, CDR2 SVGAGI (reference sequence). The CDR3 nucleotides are TGTGCCAGCAGTCTAGAGGTTTCATCCTACGAGCAGTACTTC. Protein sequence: CASSLEVSSYEQYF.

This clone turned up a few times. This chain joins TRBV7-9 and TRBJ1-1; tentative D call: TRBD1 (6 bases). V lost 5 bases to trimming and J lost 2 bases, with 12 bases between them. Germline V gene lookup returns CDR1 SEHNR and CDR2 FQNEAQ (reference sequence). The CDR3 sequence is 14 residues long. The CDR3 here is CASSTGQINTEAFF. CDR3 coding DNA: TGTGCCAGCAGCACCGGACAGATCAACACTGAAGCTTTCTTT.

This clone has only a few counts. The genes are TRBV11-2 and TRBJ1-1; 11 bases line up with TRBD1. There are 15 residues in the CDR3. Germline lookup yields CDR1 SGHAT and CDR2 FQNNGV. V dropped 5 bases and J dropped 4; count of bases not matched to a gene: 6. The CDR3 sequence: CASSLRGTGGTEAFF. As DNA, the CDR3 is TGTGCCAGCAGCCTCAGAGGGACAGGGGGCACTGAAGCTTTCTTT.

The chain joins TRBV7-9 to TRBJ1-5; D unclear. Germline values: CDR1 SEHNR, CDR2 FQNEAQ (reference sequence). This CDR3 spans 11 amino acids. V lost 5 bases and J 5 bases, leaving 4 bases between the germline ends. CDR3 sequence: CASSPHQPQHF. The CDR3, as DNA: TGTGCCAGCAGCCCCCATCAGCCCCAGCATTTT.

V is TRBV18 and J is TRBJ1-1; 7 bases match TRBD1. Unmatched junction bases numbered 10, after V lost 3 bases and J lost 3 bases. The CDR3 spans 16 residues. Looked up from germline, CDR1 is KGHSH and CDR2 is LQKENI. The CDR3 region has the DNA TGTGCCAGCTCACCCCGGGCAGGGGGTGGCGACACTGAAGCTTTCTTT. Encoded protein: CASSPRAGGGDTEAFF.

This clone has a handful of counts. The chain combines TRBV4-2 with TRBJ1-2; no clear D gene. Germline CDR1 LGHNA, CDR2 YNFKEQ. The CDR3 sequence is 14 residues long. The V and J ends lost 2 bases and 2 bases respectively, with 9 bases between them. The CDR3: CASSQFVANYGYTF. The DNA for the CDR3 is TGTGCCAGCAGCCAATTTGTAGCCAACTATGGCTACACCTTC.

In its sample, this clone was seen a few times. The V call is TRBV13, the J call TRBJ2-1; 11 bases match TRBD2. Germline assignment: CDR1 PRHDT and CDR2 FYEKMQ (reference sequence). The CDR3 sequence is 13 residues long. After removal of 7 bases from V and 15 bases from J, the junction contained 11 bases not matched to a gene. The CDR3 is CASKIAGGPLPFF. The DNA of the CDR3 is TGTGCCAGCAAAATAGCGGGGGGGCCACTGCCGTTCTTC.

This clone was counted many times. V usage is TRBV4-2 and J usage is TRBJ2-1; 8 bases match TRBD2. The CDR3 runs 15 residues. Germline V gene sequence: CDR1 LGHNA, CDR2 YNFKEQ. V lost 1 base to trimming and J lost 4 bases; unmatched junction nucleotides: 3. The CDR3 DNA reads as TGTGCCAGCAGCCAAGGGGCTAGCGGGTACAATGAGCAGTTCTTC. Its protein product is CASSQGASGYNEQFF.

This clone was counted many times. The CDR3 DNA reads as TGTGCCAGCAGCTCGGGGGTGGGCAAAAACATTCAGTACTTC. The encoded protein is CASSSGVGKNIQYF. This chain uses TRBV7-2 with TRBJ2-4; D perhaps matches TRBD2 (6 bases). The germline gives CDR1 SGHTA, CDR2 FQGNSA. V was trimmed by 4 bases and J by 3 bases, leaving 10 bases between them. The CDR3 sequence is 14 residues long. The variable domain in full, with the rest retrieved from reference TRBV7-2 and TRBJ2-4, is GAGVSQSPSNKVTEKGKDVELRCDPISGHTALYWYRQSLGQGLEFLIYFQGNSAPDKSGLPSDRFSAERTGGSVSTLTIQRTQQEDSAVYLCASSSGVGKNIQYFGAGTRLSVL.

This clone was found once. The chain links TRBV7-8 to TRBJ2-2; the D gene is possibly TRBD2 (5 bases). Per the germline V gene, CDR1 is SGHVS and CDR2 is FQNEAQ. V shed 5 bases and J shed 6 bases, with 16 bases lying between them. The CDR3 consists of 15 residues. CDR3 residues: CASSPRGYRAGELFF. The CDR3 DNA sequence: TGTGCCAGCAGCCCACGGGGTTATAGGGCCGGGGAGCTGTTTTTT.

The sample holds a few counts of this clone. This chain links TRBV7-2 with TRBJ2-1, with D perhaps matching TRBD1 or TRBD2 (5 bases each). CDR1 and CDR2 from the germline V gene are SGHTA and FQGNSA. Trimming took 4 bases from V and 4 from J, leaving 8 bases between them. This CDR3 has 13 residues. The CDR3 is CASSSGAYNEQFF. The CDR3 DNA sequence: TGTGCCAGCAGCTCCGGGGCGTACAATGAGCAGTTCTTC.

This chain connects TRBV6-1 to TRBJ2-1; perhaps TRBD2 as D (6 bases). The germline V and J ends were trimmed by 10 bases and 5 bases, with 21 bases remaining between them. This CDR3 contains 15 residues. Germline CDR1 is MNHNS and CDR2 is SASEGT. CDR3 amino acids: CAIPGTPGGDNEQFF. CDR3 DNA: TGTGCCATCCCCGGGACCCCCGGGGGAGACAATGAGCAGTTCTTC.

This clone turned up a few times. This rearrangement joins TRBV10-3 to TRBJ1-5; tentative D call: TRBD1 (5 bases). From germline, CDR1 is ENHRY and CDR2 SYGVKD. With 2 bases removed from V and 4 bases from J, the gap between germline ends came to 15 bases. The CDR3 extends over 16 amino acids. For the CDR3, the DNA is TGTGCCATCAGTGAGAAGTGGGCAGGGTCTAATCAGCCCCAGCATTTT. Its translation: CAISEKWAGSNQPQHF.

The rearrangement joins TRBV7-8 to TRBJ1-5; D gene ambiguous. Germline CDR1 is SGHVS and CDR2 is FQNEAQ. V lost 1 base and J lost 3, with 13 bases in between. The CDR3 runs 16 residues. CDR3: CASSLGAARDNQPQHF. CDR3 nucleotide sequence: TGTGCCAGCAGCTTAGGGGCAGCGCGGGACAATCAGCCCCAGCATTTT.

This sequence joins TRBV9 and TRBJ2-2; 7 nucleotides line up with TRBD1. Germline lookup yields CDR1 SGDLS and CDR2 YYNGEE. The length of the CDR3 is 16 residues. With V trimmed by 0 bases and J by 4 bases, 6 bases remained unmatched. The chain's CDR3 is CASSVGLDRSTGELFF. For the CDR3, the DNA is TGTGCCAGCAGCGTAGGGTTGGACAGGAGCACCGGGGAGCTGTTTTTT.

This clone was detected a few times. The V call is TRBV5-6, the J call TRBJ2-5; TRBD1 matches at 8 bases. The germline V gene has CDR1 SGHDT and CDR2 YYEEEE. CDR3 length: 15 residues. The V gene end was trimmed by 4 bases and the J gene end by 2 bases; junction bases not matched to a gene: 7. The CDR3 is CASSRQGFGQETQYF. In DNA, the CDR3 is TGTGCCAGCAGCCGACAGGGGTTTGGGCAAGAGACCCAGTACTTC.